One T cell receptor (beta chain) is described in this entry. This clonotype was detected many times. The antigen it binds to is not known. No much larger clone exists at a distance of one base, and base qualities are not known. Taken from the germline V gene, the CDR1 and CDR2 loops are MGHRA and YSYEKL. Deletion took 0 bases off V and 5 bases off J, with a span of 20 bases between the germline ends. CDR3 length: 17 amino acids, cysteine to phenylalanine. The sequence is cut down to CDR3 DNA, 51 bases in frame from base 1. Libraries of naive CD8 T cells were generated from roughly 21,000 to 960,000 sorted cells, with 10%, 30% or 50% of the purified RNA used. On a BD FACSAria II, naive CD8 T cells were FACS-sorted as CD8+CD4-CCR7+CD45RA+ and collected into RLT Plus buffer. Approximately eleven TCR copies' worth of Jurkat RNA were spiked into about 19,000-1,100,000 naive CD8 T cell samples to test detection sensitivity. Enrichment of CD8 T cells was done with RosetteSep CD8+ T Cell Enrichment Cocktail plus Ficoll-Paque, and ACK red cell lysis came afterward.

The data are from a study of molecular identifiers for immune sequencing clone quantification (dated by TCRdb to between 2017 and 2018). Regarding the study in general: For a replicate experiment, the RNA from either approximately 20,000 or 100,000 naive CD8 T cells was divided into five aliquots, and four of those aliquots went on to sequencing. This methods study used CD8 T cells to benchmark TCR RNA copy counting and molecular-identifier clustering-based TCR repertoire sequencing (MIDCIRS).

Library creation used PCR. The sequencer was an Illumina HiSeq 4000. Bulk TCR libraries were prepared as previously described, using TCR primers listed in Table S5. Purification of total RNA was performed with the Qiagen AllPrep DNA/RNA kit. Before analysis, reads from multiple sequencing runs of one library were combined. The study's own analysis went as follows. Reads were retained only if the reads had an exact TCR constant sequence, and the retained reads were trimmed to 150 nt and grouped according to their 12-nt molecular barcodes. Reads in each barcode group were sub-clustered using a 15% Levenshtein threshold, and a quality-weighted consensus sequence was built for each RNA molecule. Non-functional sequences were removed, as were lower-count sequences one edit away from another. Based on fitting two negative binomial distributions, any barcode sub-cluster with under 20% of the maximum read count was discarded. Starting from the raw public reads, TCRdb applied fastp trimming at Q25, assembled clones with MiXCR and retained in-frame beta chains. CDR3 protein duplicates are merged, each entry listing the most common genes and DNA. The V and J calls shown here were made by TCRdb, not taken from the authors' results. Recorded for this sample are 88,000 or so distinct CDR3 sequences; around 20% of them occurred a single time. In total, the top ten clones hold about 0.95% of the sample.

What the study reported, not specific to this receptor: When barcode sub-clustering was omitted, TCR diversity was inflated by chimeric consensus sequences, with chimeras reaching as high as 47%. Clones above 20 RNA copies held over 98% of molecules in CMV-specific effector cells but under 1% in naive cells. The sizes of highly expanded clones could end up underestimated when identical TCR molecules share a barcode. Modeling gave about 3 recovered TCR RNA copies per cell versus about 10 by digital PCR, implying about 30% capture efficiency. Spiked-in Jurkat TCR RNA equal to a single cell's worth was reported to be detectable even within one million naive CD8 T cells. The naive libraries included spiked-in Jurkat TCR RNA (about ten copies' worth), and this Jurkat TCR RNA is not part of the donor repertoire.

Material: naive CD8+ T cells from blood, with Jurkat cell RNA spiked in. This specimen's cell subset or site label, per the study, means: FACS-sorted CD8+CD4-CCR7+CD45RA+ naive T cells. The chain is made from TRBV4-1 and TRBJ2-7; 5 matching bases give a weak D call of TRBD1. The source of this sequence is a human donor in good health. Some libraries in this study had Jurkat cell RNA spiked in. The DNA sequence is given as TGCGCCAGCAGCCAAGAATTAAGGACACAACCACCCCACGAGCAGTACTTC. The encoded protein is CASSQELRTQPPHEQYF.